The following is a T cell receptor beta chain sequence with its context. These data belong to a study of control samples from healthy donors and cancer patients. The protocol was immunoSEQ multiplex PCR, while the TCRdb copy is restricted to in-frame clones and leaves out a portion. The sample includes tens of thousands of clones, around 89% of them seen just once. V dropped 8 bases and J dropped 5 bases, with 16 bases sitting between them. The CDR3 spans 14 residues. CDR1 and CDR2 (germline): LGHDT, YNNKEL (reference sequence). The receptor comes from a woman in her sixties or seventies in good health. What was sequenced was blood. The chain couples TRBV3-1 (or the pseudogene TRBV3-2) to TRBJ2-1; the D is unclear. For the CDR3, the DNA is TGTGCCAGCGCCCAAAGGGTGACCGACAATGAGCAGTTCTTC. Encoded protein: CASAQRVTDNEQFF.